The rows below give T cell receptor beta chains drawn from one sample of a study of T cells in localized non-small cell lung cancer. Some clones are missing from TCRdb's copy, which holds only in-frame ones; the method was immunoSEQ multiplex PCR. The repertoire includes 950 to 1,300 clones, 30% to 40% of them detected once, and 28% sits in the top ten. The source material was normal lung tissue next to the tumor, sampled before any cancer treatment. These receptors were obtained from a man aged 35 to 69 with stage I squamous cell lung carcinoma. Both conserved end residues are part of each CDR3. D genes are given only for firm matches. Not all rows give a size; the values are once, few, many and, for expanded clones, a class.

V	size	D	J	CDR3	DNA
TRBV19	-	-	TRBJ1-6	CASTPGGSSPLHF	TGTGCCAGTACTCCTGGGGGTAGCTCACCCCTCCACTTT
TRBV6-8	medium-sized	-	TRBJ2-7	CASSYSPGTLYEQYF	TGTGCCAGCAGTTACTCGCCAGGTACCCTCTACGAGCAGTACTTC
TRBV11-3	-	-	TRBJ2-7	CASSRGVLLSEQYF	TGTGCCAGCAGCAGGGGGGTTCTCCTTAGCGAGCAGTACTTC
TRBV6-8	medium-sized	-	TRBJ1-4	CASRPRDGHNEKLFF	TGTGCCAGCAGACCCCGGGACGGCCATAATGAAAAACTGTTTTTT
TRBV5-1	-	-	TRBJ1-3	CASAQDGTSGNTIYF	TGCGCCAGCGCACAGGACGGCACCTCTGGAAACACCATATATTTT
TRBV11-3	-	-	TRBJ2-1	CASSPGGGVYNEQFF	TGTGCCAGCAGCCCCGGTGGTGGGGTCTACAATGAGCAGTTCTTC
TRBV19	-	TRBD1	TRBJ1-5	CASSQGQGALGNQPQHF	TGTGCCAGTAGCCAGGGACAGGGGGCATTGGGCAATCAGCCCCAGCATTTT
TRBV7-2	large	-	TRBJ1-1	CASRVDVPTEAFF	TGTGCCAGCAGGGTGGACGTCCCCACTGAAGCTTTCTTT
TRBV5-1	-	-	TRBJ1-1	CASSLALNPRVWTEAFF	TGCGCCAGCAGCTTGGCCTTGAATCCCAGGGTATGGACTGAAGCTTTCTTT
TRBV9	few	-	TRBJ1-1	CASSVNYMNTEAFF	TGTGCCAGCAGCGTTAACTACATGAACACTGAAGCTTTCTTT
TRBV6-8	few	-	TRBJ2-3	CASSGVLTDTQYF	TGTGCCAGCAGCGGGGTTTTAACAGATACGCAGTATTTT
TRBV6-8	-	-	TRBJ1-4	CASQIWGMDNEKLFF	TGTGCCAGCCAGATATGGGGAATGGATAATGAAAAACTGTTTTTT
TRBV30	few	-	TRBJ1-6	CAWSATPNSPLHF	TGTGCCTGGAGCGCAACACCTAATTCACCCCTCCACTTT
TRBV6-8	few	-	TRBJ2-7	CASRPNQGTRYEQYF	TGTGCCAGCAGACCAAATCAGGGTACCCGATACGAGCAGTACTTC
TRBV28	few	TRBD1	TRBJ1-2	CASSWGQTEYTF	TGTGCCAGCAGTTGGGGACAGACGGAGTACACCTTC
TRBV9	-	-	TRBJ1-2	CASSDRDKGDTF	TGTGCCAGCAGTGACCGGGACAAGGGGGACACCTTC